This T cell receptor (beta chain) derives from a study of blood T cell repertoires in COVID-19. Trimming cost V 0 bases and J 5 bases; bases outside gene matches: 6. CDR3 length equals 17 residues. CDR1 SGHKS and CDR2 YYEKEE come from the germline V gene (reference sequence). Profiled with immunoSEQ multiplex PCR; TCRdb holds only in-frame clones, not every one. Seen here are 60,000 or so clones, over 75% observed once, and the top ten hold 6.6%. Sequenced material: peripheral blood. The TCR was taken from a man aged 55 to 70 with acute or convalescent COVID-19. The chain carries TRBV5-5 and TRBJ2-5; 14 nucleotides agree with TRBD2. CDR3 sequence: CASSLETSGGARETQYF. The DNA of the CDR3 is TGTGCCAGCAGCTTGGAGACTAGCGGGGGGGCCCGGGAGACCCAGTACTTC.